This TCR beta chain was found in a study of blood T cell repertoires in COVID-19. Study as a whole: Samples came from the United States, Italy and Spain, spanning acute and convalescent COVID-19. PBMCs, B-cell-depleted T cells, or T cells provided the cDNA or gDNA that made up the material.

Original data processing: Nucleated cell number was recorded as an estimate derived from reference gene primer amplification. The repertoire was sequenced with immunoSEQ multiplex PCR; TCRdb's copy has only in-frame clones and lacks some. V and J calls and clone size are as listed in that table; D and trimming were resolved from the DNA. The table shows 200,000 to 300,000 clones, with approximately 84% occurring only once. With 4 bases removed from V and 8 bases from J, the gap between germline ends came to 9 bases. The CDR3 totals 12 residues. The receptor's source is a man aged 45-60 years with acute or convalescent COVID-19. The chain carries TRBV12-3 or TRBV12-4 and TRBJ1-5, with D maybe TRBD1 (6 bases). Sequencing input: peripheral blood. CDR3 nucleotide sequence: TGTGCCAGCAGTTCGTACAGGGAGCCCCAGCATTTT. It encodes CASSSYREPQHF.